Below, 18 T cell receptor beta chains from the same sample are listed, as sequenced in a study of blood T cell repertoires in COVID-19. The data were produced by immunoSEQ multiplex PCR, yet TCRdb's version contains in-frame clones alone and is incomplete. The sample lists roughly 260,000 clones, approximately 82% occurring once. Input material: peripheral blood. These receptors came from a woman under 30 with acute or convalescent COVID-19.

This clone has more than one count but fewer than ten. The V call is TRBV3-1 (or the pseudogene TRBV3-2), the J call TRBJ2-3, with D perhaps matching TRBD1 (6 bases). V was pared by 9 bases and J by 0 bases, with 10 bases between. CDR1 LGHDT and CDR2 YNNKEL come from the germline V gene (reference sequence). This CDR3 comprises 13 residues. The CDR3 is CASRGQSTDTQYF. CDR3 nucleotides: TGTGCCAGTAGGGGACAAAGCACAGATACGCAGTATTTT.

The genes are TRBV14 and TRBJ1-1; the match to TRBD1 covers 8 bases. J gave up 1 base and V 6 bases, and 7 bases lay outside the gene matches. Germline V gene data show CDR1 as SGHDN and CDR2 as FVKESK. The CDR3 spans 15 residues. CDR3 in DNA: TGTGCCAGCAGGTCCCGACAGGGGCCGAACACTGAAGCTTTCTTT. Its translation: CASRSRQGPNTEAFF.

The table lists this clone with a count of one. The V and J genes are TRBV6-2 or TRBV6-3 and TRBJ2-1, with 7 nucleotides matching TRBD2. This CDR3 has 18 amino acids. Germline values: CDR1 MNHEY, CDR2 SVGEGT. Trimming removed 0 bases from V and 0 bases from J; junction bases left unmatched: 8. DNA for the CDR3: TGTGCCAGCAGTTACTCATGGCCGGGGGGTAGCTCCTACAATGAGCAGTTCTTC. It codes for CASSYSWPGGSSYNEQFF.

The chain joins TRBV7-2 to TRBJ1-3, with D perhaps matching TRBD1 (6 bases). Germline V gives CDR1 SGHTA, CDR2 FQGNSA. This CDR3 spans 16 amino acids. Trimming removed 2 bases from V and 4 bases from J, with 15 bases in between. The CDR3 DNA reads TGTGCCAGCAGCTTAACAGGGTCTCTGGTAGGAAACACCATATATTTT. Encoded protein: CASSLTGSLVGNTIYF.

This chain connects TRBV2 to TRBJ2-5; D remains unclear. The CDR3 is 13 residues long. Germline CDR1 and CDR2: SNHLY and FYNNEI. Trimming removed 4 bases at V and 1 base at J, with 7 bases between. DNA for the CDR3: TGTGCCAGCAGTGTCAGACTCCAAGAGACCCAGTACTTC. It codes for CASSVRLQETQYF.

The chain carries TRBV12-3 or TRBV12-4 and TRBJ2-3; D might be TRBD2 (5 bases). V gave up 7 bases and J gave up 6 bases, with 11 bases separating them. The CDR3 totals 12 residues. The CDR3 is CASTQGGDTQYF. CDR3 bases: TGTGCCAGCACCCAAGGCGGGGATACGCAGTATTTT.

This clone was picked up one time. J is TRBJ2-7 and V is TRBV4-1; 7 nucleotides agree with TRBD1. There are 15 residues in the CDR3. V trimming: 3 bases; J trimming: 3 bases; junction bases outside the gene matches: 8. The germline V gene encodes CDR1 MGHRA and CDR2 YSYEKL. CDR3 coding DNA: TGCGCCAGCAGCCACCCCGGGACAGCCCTCTACGAGCAGTACTTC. It yields the protein CASSHPGTALYEQYF.

The chain has TRBV27 and TRBJ2-2; perhaps TRBD2 as D (6 bases). Germline CDR1 and CDR2: MNHEY and SMNVEV (reference sequence). This CDR3 comprises 14 residues. V was shortened by 2 bases and J by 3 bases, with 7 bases between the two germline ends. CDR3 nucleotide sequence: TGTGCCAGCAGTTTAACGGGGGACACCGGGGAGCTGTTTTTT. This gives the protein CASSLTGDTGELFF.

The chain carries TRBV6-5 and TRBJ1-6; possibly TRBD1 for D (5 bases). Germline loops: CDR1 MNHEY, CDR2 SVGAGI. The CDR3 is made up of 16 amino acids. V was shortened by 0 bases and J by 7 bases, with 13 bases between the two germline ends. CDR3 DNA sequence: TGTGCCAGCAGTTACTCCCCCGGGGGTTGGAATTCACCCCTCCACTTT. It yields the protein CASSYSPGGWNSPLHF.

The rearrangement joins TRBV5-4 to TRBJ2-5; 13 nucleotides line up with TRBD2. There are 17 residues in the CDR3. V lost 4 bases, J lost 1 base, and 7 bases stayed unmatched. Germline-derived CDR1 and CDR2 are SGHNT and YYREEE (reference sequence). CDR3 region: CASSLKTSGRRQETQYF. As DNA, the CDR3 is TGTGCCAGCAGCCTGAAGACTAGCGGGAGGCGCCAAGAGACCCAGTACTTC.

The rearrangement links TRBV18 to TRBJ1-1; no definite D call. This CDR3 has 13 residues. V dropped 6 bases and J dropped 1 base, with 9 bases sitting between them. Germline V gives CDR1 KGHSH, CDR2 LQKENI. CDR3 loop: CASSQQSNTEAFF. As DNA, the CDR3 is TGTGCCAGCTCCCAACAATCGAACACTGAAGCTTTCTTT.

The chain couples TRBV28 to TRBJ1-2; 8 nucleotides align to TRBD1. Per germline, CDR1 MDHEN and CDR2 SYDVKM. The CDR3 sequence is 14 residues long. The trim removed 5 bases at V and 4 bases at J, leaving 6 bases unmatched. The CDR3 DNA follows: TGTGCCAGCAGTGAGGACAGGGCCAGCTATGGCTACACCTTC. Translated, it gives CASSEDRASYGYTF.

This clone turned up a few times. The CDR3 here is CASSFGEAVGETQYF. Written as DNA, the CDR3 is TGTGCCAGCAGCTTCGGGGAGGCGGTGGGGGAGACCCAGTACTTC. The chain joins TRBV13 to TRBJ2-5; D might be TRBD2 (6 bases). Per germline, CDR1 PRHDT and CDR2 FYEKMQ (reference sequence). Trimming shortened V by 3 bases and J by 5 bases, and 16 bases separated the two germline ends. This CDR3 spans 15 amino acids. Looking up the rest from reference TRBV13 and TRBJ2-5 gives the full variable domain: AAGVIQSPRHLIKEKRETATLKCYPIPRHDTVYWYQQGPGQDPQFLISFYEKMQSDKGSIPDRFSAQQFSDYHSELNMSSLELGDSALYFCASSFGEAVGETQYFGPGTRLLVL.

The sample holds a few counts of this clone. The genes are TRBV27 and TRBJ2-7; the match to TRBD1 covers 7 bases. The junction had 5 bases not matched to a gene; V was cut back by 6 bases and J by 0 bases. Germline loops: CDR1 MNHEY, CDR2 SMNVEV (reference sequence). The CDR3 spans 14 residues. The DNA of the CDR3 is TGTGCCAGCAGGCCACAGGGGTACTCCTACGAGCAGTACTTC. Translation gives CASRPQGYSYEQYF.

The DNA of the CDR3 is TGTGCCAGCTCACCGTTGACAGGGGCGAACACTGAAGCTTTCTTT. This sequence encodes CASSPLTGANTEAFF. The chain recombines TRBV18 with TRBJ1-1; 8 bases fit TRBD1. The junction had 4 bases not matched to a gene; V was cut back by 3 bases and J by 1 base. The CDR3 contains 15 residues. From germline, CDR1 is KGHSH and CDR2 LQKENI.

To note about this clone: This sample also contains other DNA sequences that code for the same CDR3. This chain connects TRBV7-9 to TRBJ1-1; D is unresolved. The CDR3 consists of 14 residues. CDR1 and CDR2 from the germline V gene are SEHNR and FQNEAQ (reference sequence). Trimming pared 1 base from V and 1 base from J, leaving 7 bases between. CDR3 loop: CASSLGRGNTEAFF. CDR3 in DNA: TGTGCCAGCAGCTTAGGTCGGGGGAACACTGAAGCTTTCTTT.

The chain links TRBV30 to TRBJ2-1, with 12 bases that match TRBD2. Germline V gives CDR1 GTSNPN, CDR2 SVGIG (reference sequence). This CDR3 comprises 15 residues. V dropped 3 bases and J dropped 8; count of bases not matched to a gene: 8. CDR3 nucleotide sequence: TGTGCCTGGAGCGGAACTAGCGGGAGGTCACATGAGCAGTTCTTC. It is translated as CAWSGTSGRSHEQFF.

The chain uses TRBV7-6 and TRBJ2-3; perhaps TRBD1 as D (5 bases). CDR3 length equals 16 residues. V lost 2 bases, J lost 6 bases, and 18 bases lay in between. Germline V gives CDR1 SGHVS, CDR2 FNYEAQ. CDR3 nucleotide sequence: TGTGCCAGCAGCTTACGTAGGGGATCAGCTGGGGATACGCAGTATTTT. This encodes CASSLRRGSAGDTQYF.